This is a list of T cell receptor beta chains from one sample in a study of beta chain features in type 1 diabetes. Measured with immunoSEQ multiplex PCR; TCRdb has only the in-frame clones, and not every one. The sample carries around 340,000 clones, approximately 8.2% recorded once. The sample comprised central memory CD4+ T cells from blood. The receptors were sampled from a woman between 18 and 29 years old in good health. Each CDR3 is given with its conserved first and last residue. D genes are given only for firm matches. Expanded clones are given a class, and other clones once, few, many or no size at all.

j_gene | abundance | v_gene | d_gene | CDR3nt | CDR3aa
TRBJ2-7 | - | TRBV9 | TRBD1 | TGTGCCAGCAGCCTTCGTCCCGGGACAGGGTCCGAATTCCGGGAGCAGTACTTC | CASSLRPGTGSEFREQYF
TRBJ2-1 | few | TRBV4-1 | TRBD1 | TGCGCCAGCAGCCACCCGGGACAGGGGGCTATTGAGCAGTTCTTC | CASSHPGQGAIEQFF
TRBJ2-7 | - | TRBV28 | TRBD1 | TGTGCCAGCAGATCTTGGGGACAGGGGGCCTACGAGCAGTACTTC | CASRSWGQGAYEQYF
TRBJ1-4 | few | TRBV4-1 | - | TGCGCCAGCAGCCAAGATGGCAGGTTCACCGAAAAACTGTTTTTT | CASSQDGRFTEKLFF
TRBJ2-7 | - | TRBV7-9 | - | TGTGCCAGCACCTCCCAAGGGGGTTCGGGCGAGCAGTACTTC | CASTSQGGSGEQYF
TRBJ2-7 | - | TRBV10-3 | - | TGTGCCATCAGCCACCGGGACTCTTCCTACGAGCAGTACTTC | CAISHRDSSYEQYF
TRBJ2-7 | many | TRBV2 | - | TGTGCCAGCAGTTTCTCCTACGAGCAGTACTTC | CASSFSYEQYF
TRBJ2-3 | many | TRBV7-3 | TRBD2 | TGTGCCAGCAGCTTAATGAGCGGGAGGGCCACAGATACGCAGTATTTT | CASSLMSGRATDTQYF
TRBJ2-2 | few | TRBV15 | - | TGTGCCACCAGCAGAGATTTCTCGAACACCGGGGAGCTGTTTTTT | CATSRDFSNTGELFF
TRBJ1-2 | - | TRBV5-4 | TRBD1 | TGTGCCAGCAGCTTGACAGGGGCCTATGGCTACACCTTC | CASSLTGAYGYTF
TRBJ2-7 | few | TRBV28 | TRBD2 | TGTGCCAGCAGTTTTCCGGGACTAGTCGTCTACGAGCAGTACTTC | CASSFPGLVVYEQYF
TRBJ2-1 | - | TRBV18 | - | TGTGCCAGCTCACTCCACCGGGCTGATGAGCAGTTCTTC | CASSLHRADEQFF
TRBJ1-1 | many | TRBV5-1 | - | TGCGCCAGCAGCTTATCGGTGTTGAACACTGAAGCTTTCTTT | CASSLSVLNTEAFF
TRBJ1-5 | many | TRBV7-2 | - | TGTGCCAGCAGCTGGCAGGGAGGTAAGAATCAGCCCCAGCATTTT | CASSWQGGKNQPQHF
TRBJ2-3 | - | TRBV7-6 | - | TGTGCCAGCAGCCTACGGGATAGCAGACCCACAGATACGCAGTATTTT | CASSLRDSRPTDTQYF
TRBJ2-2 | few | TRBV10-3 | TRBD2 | TGTGCCATCAGTGTAAGGCTAGCGGGAAGCACCGGGGAGCTGTTTTTT | CAISVRLAGSTGELFF
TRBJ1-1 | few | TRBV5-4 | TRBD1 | TGTGCCAGCAGCGGGCCCAGGGGGGACACTGAAGCTTTCTTT | CASSGPRGDTEAFF
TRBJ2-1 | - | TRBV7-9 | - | TGTGCCAGCAGCTCAGAGTACAATGAGCAGTTCTTC | CASSSEYNEQFF
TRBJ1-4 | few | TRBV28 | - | TGTGCCAGCAGTTTGGCGGGGAGGAGCTTTGTGTATGAAAAACTGTTTTTT | CASSLAGRSFVYEKLFF
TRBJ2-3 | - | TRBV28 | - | TGTGCCAGCAGTTGGGGGACAGATACGCAGTATTTT | CASSWGTDTQYF
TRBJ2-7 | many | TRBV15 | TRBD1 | TGTGCCACCAGCAGGGACAGGGGCTACGAGCAGTACTTC | CATSRDRGYEQYF
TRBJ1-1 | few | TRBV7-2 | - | TGTGCCAGCAGCCCCCAATTTGACAGCAACACTGAAGCTTTCTTT | CASSPQFDSNTEAFF
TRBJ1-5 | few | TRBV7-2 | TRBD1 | TGTGCCAGCAGCTCCACCGGGACAGGGAATCAGCCCCAGCATTTT | CASSSTGTGNQPQHF
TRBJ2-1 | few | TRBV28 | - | TGTGCCAGCAGTTTACCTGACAATGAGCAGTTCTTC | CASSLPDNEQFF
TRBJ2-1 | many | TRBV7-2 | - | TGTGCCAGCAGCTTCAGTCCCTCTCGGACCCCTGAGCAGTTCTTC | CASSFSPSRTPEQFF